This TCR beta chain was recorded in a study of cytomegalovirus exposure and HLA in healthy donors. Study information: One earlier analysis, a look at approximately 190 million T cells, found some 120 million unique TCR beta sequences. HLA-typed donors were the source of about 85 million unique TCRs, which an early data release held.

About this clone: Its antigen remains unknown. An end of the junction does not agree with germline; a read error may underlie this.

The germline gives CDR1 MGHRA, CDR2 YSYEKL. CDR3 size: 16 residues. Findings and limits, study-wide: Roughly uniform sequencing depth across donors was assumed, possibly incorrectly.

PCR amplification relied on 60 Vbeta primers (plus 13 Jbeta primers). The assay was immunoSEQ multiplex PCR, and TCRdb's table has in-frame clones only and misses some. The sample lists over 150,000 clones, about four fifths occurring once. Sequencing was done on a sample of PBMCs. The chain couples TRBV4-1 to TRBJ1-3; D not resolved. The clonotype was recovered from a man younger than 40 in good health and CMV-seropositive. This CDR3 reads CAGSQGRTASGNTIYF. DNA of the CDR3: TGCGCCGGCAGCCAAGGGAGGACCGCCTCTGGAAACACCATATATTTT.